The 11 T cell receptor beta chains given below trace back to one sample, sequenced in a study of breast tumors, draining lymph nodes, adjacent tissues. MiXCR, run by TCRdb on the multiplex PCR reads, gives a single entry per CDR3 protein. Here the sample spans approximately 89,000 distinct CDR3 sequences, roughly 28% being singletons. Breast cancer patients provided tissue from their axillary draining lymph nodes. Input material: axillary lymph node tissue. The source of these receptors is a female donor with breast cancer. Some clones in this sample may be carry-over from other donors' samples.

A remark on this clonotype: At one end the junction does not follow the germline gene, possibly because of a read error. The chain employs TRBV7-2 and TRBJ2-7; D call uncertain. The CDR3 length is 12 residues. Germline lookup yields CDR1 SGHTA and CDR2 FQGNSA. For the CDR3, the DNA is TGTGCCAGCAGCCTAAATCCCTACGAGCAGTGCTTC. This codes for CASSLNPYEQCF. The complete variable domain, with remaining parts taken from reference TRBV7-2 and TRBJ2-7, reads GAGVSQSPSNKVTEKGKDVELRCDPISGHTALYWYRQSLGQGLEFLIYFQGNSAPDKSGLPSDRFSAERTGGSVSTLTIQRTQQEDSAVYLCASSLNPYEQCFGPGTRLTVT.

This clonotype was detected many times. Just one base apart from a much larger clone, this may be a read error. The rearrangement joins TRBV12-3 or TRBV12-4 to TRBJ2-7; a weak D match, TRBD2 (6 bases). V lost 3 bases and J lost 3, with 6 bases in between. There are 12 residues in the CDR3. For the CDR3, the DNA is TGTGCCAGCAGTTTCGGGAGCTACGAGCAGTACTTC. It is translated as CASSFGSYEQYF.

This clonotype was observed many times. The V and J genes are TRBV27 and TRBJ2-7; weak D call: TRBD2 (6 bases). Trimming removed 2 bases at V and 0 bases at J, with 17 bases between. Germline assignment: CDR1 MNHEY and CDR2 SMNVEV (reference sequence). The CDR3 is made up of 17 amino acids. CDR3 nucleotide sequence: TGTGCCAGCAGTTTAGACGGGGGTCGCGGGATCTCCTACGAGCAGTACTTC. This encodes CASSLDGGRGISYEQYF.

This clonotype has a count of ten or more. The CDR3 protein is CSVGGGTQYF. For the CDR3, the DNA is TGCAGCGTTGGGGGTGGTACGCAGTATTTT. The rearrangement links TRBV29-1 to TRBJ2-3; D is undetermined. Germline V lookup: CDR1 SQVTM, CDR2 ANQGSEA. V was clipped by 4 bases and J by 8 bases, with 7 bases between them. The CDR3 runs to 10 residues.

Comment on this clonotype: A much more abundant neighbour one base away suggests this may be a read error. The chain links TRBV7-9 to TRBJ2-2, with 8 positions matching TRBD2. Looked up from germline, CDR1 is SEHNR and CDR2 is FQNEAQ (reference sequence). The CDR3 loop spans 17 amino acids. J gave up 2 bases and V 2 bases, and 7 bases lay outside the gene matches. The CDR3 protein is CASSLLGGGPNTGELFF. CDR3 sequence (DNA): TGTGCCAGCAGCTTATTGGGCGGGGGGCCTAACACCGGGGAGCTGTTTTTT.

There are many counts of this clonotype. The chain links TRBV6-5 to TRBJ1-5; 9 bases fit TRBD1. CDR1 MNHEY and CDR2 SVGAGI come from the germline V gene. Trimming removed 6 bases from V and 6 bases from J; junction bases left unmatched: 6. The CDR3 covers 14 residues. CDR3 DNA: TGTGCCAGCAGACCCGGGACAGGGACTCAGCCCCAGCATTTT. It translates to CASRPGTGTQPQHF.

This chain links TRBV3-1 with TRBJ2-7, with D possibly TRBD2 on 7 matching bases. The V gene's germline CDR1 is LGHDT and CDR2 YNNKEL (reference sequence). The CDR3 runs to 14 residues. With 3 bases removed from V and 10 bases from J, the gap between germline ends came to 19 bases. CDR3 in amino acids: CASSQWGRGSEQYF. The CDR3 coding sequence is TGTGCCAGCAGCCAGTGGGGGCGGGGGAGCGAACAGTACTTC.

There are many counts of this clonotype. CDR3 in DNA: TGTGCCAGCACCCCTTCCGGGGGACAGGGTTACAATGAGCAGTTCTTC. It encodes CASTPSGGQGYNEQFF. The J gene is TRBJ2-1, the V gene TRBV6-5, with TRBD1 matching 9 bases. V shed 7 bases and J 4 bases; nucleotides not matched to a gene: 11. The CDR3 consists of 16 residues. Looked up from germline, CDR1 is MNHEY and CDR2 is SVGAGI.

This clonotype was observed many times. The CDR3 protein is CASSYSNPTTYSYNEQFF. CDR3 in DNA: TGTGCCAGCAGTTACTCGAATCCTACGACATACTCCTACAATGAGCAGTTCTTC. The chain joins TRBV6-5 to TRBJ2-1; D unclear. This CDR3 contains 18 residues. V was pared by 0 bases and J by 0 bases, with 15 bases between. The germline gives CDR1 MNHEY, CDR2 SVGAGI.

This clonotype came up many times. The chain couples TRBV7-9 to TRBJ2-1, with no clear D. The CDR3 is 10 residues long. Germline CDR1 SEHNR, CDR2 FQNEAQ (reference sequence). Deletions cut 3 bases from V and 7 bases from J, with 1 base between. CDR3 protein: CASSFNEQFF. The CDR3 DNA follows: TGTGCCAGCAGCTTTAATGAGCAGTTCTTC. Looking up the rest from reference TRBV7-9 and TRBJ2-1 gives the full variable domain: DTGVSQNPRHKITKRGQNVTFRCDPISEHNRLYWYRQTLGQGPEFLTYFQNEAQLEKSRLLSDRFSAERPKGSFSTLEIQRTEQGDSAMYLCASSFNEQFFGPGTRLTVL.

This clonotype was observed many times. CDR3 residues: CSAPDRINQPQHF. CDR3 nucleotide sequence: TGCAGTGCTCCCGACAGGATCAATCAGCCCCAGCATTTT. The genes are TRBV20-1 and TRBJ1-5; TRBD1 is a possible D gene (6 bases). This CDR3 comprises 13 residues. V shed 5 bases and J shed 3 bases, with 11 bases lying between them. Germline assignment: CDR1 DFQATT and CDR2 SNEGSKA (reference sequence).